The next 20 T cell receptor beta chains were all read from a single sample in a study of cytomegalovirus exposure and HLA in healthy donors. It was with 60 Vbeta and 13 Jbeta primers that the PCR ran. The table came from immunoSEQ multiplex PCR; TCRdb's copy has only in-frame clones and leaves some out. The repertoire includes around 100,000 clones, 50% to 70% of them detected once, and 3% to 4% sits in the top ten. The source material was PBMCs. The receptors come from a man aged 25 to 40 in good health and CMV-seropositive.

The chain is built from TRBV5-5 and TRBJ1-2; 7 positions match TRBD1. Per germline, CDR1 SGHKS and CDR2 YYEKEE (reference sequence). The CDR3 covers 14 residues. V shed 2 bases, J shed 5 bases, and the junction held 6 bases outside the gene matches. CDR3 nucleotide sequence: TGTGCCAGCAGCTTAAGGGGGACAGAATATGGCTACACCTTC. Translated: CASSLRGTEYGYTF.

The gene calls are TRBV5-4 and TRBJ1-1; 7 positions match TRBD1. Trimming removed 5 bases from V and 7 bases from J; junction bases left unmatched: 11. The CDR3 has 14 amino acids. Germline CDR1 SGHNT, CDR2 YYREEE (reference sequence). For the CDR3, the DNA is TGTGCCAGCAGTCCCGGACAGAGGGACAGTGAAGCTTTCTTT. It codes for CASSPGQRDSEAFF.

This chain uses TRBV30 with TRBJ1-3, with 11 positions matching TRBD1. V was pared by 1 base and J by 4 bases, with 3 bases of the junction left unmatched. The CDR3 is 15 residues long. Germline loops: CDR1 GTSNPN, CDR2 SVGIG (reference sequence). The CDR3 region has the DNA TGTGCCTGGAGTGGCCGGGACAGGGGGGGAAACACCATATATTTT. It yields the protein CAWSGRDRGGNTIYF.

This clone was counted a few times. CDR3 protein: CASSETGGTQYF. CDR3 DNA sequence: TGTGCCAGCAGTGAAACCGGCGGCACGCAGTATTTT. The chain has TRBV2 and TRBJ2-3, with D unresolved. Germline V lookup: CDR1 SNHLY, CDR2 FYNNEI. Trimming cost V 2 bases and J 9 bases, with 9 bases left between them. The CDR3 is 12 residues long. Full variable domain (rest looked up from reference TRBV2 and TRBJ2-3): EPEVTQTPSHQVTQMGQEVILRCVPISNHLYFYWYRQILGQKVEFLVSFYNNEISEKSEIFDDQFSVERPDGSNFTLKIRSTKLEDSAMYFCASSETGGTQYFGPGTRLTVL.

This chain joins TRBV5-5 and TRBJ2-2; the D is unclear. V was cut by 1 base and J by 7 bases, with 5 bases left in between. Germline V gene data show CDR1 as SGHKS and CDR2 as YYEKEE (reference sequence). CDR3 length: 12 amino acids. Here the CDR3 DNA reads TGTGCCAGCAGCTTGCGAGGCGGGGAGCTGTTTTTT. Translated: CASSLRGGELFF.

The chain combines TRBV25-1 with TRBJ1-2; the match to TRBD1 covers 7 bases. Trimming at V came to 7 bases and at J to 7 bases, leaving 9 bases not matched to a gene. CDR1 is MGHDK, CDR2 SYGVNS, per germline. The CDR3 contains 13 residues. In DNA, the CDR3 is TGTGCCAGCAACAGGGGCGGTGGCTCTGGCTACACCTTC. It is translated as CASNRGGGSGYTF.

The chain uses TRBV7-8 and TRBJ2-5; 8 bases are shared with TRBD2. From germline, CDR1 is SGHVS and CDR2 FQNEAQ. V shed 5 bases and J 4 bases; nucleotides not matched to a gene: 6. The CDR3 has 14 residues. The CDR3 DNA reads as TGTGCCAGCAGCCCCGGGGGGGTGGGAGAGACCCAGTACTTC. The encoded protein is CASSPGGVGETQYF.

This chain connects TRBV9 to TRBJ2-7; weak D call: TRBD2 (7 bases). V lost 4 bases and J 3 bases, leaving 11 bases between the germline ends. Germline CDR1 is SGDLS and CDR2 is YYNGEE. CDR3 size: 13 residues. The CDR3 bases are TGTGCCAGCAGCTCGGGGGGCATCTACGAGCAGTACTTC. This codes for CASSSGGIYEQYF.

V is TRBV27 and J is TRBJ1-5, with D hard to call. The CDR3 has 14 residues. Looked up from germline, CDR1 is MNHEY and CDR2 is SMNVEV (reference sequence). Deletions cut 3 bases from V and 5 bases from J, with 11 bases between. The CDR3 protein is CASSFGGIDQPQHF. The CDR3 nucleotides read TGTGCCAGCAGTTTTGGAGGGATCGATCAGCCCCAGCATTTT.

The chain has TRBV5-6 and TRBJ1-1; no clear D gene. This CDR3 contains 14 residues. Germline CDR1 and CDR2: SGHDT and YYEEEE. The V gene lost 0 bases and the J gene lost 4 bases, with 10 bases spanning the gap. Here the CDR3 reads CASSLGIASTEAFF. CDR3 in DNA: TGTGCCAGCAGCTTGGGTATAGCGAGCACTGAAGCTTTCTTT.

This clone was counted only a few times. The chain employs TRBV7-3 and TRBJ1-6; D is unresolved. V lost 3 bases to trimming and J lost 0 bases, with 6 bases between them. The CDR3 consists of 15 residues. Germline values: CDR1 SGHTA, CDR2 FQGTGA. The CDR3 sequence is CASSLESSYNSPLHF. The DNA for the CDR3 is TGTGCCAGCAGCTTGGAGAGCTCCTATAATTCACCCCTCCACTTT.

J is TRBJ2-7 and V is TRBV7-9, with TRBD1 identical over 7 bases. Germline V CDR1 and CDR2: SEHNR, FQNEAQ (reference sequence). This CDR3 spans 14 amino acids. V was pared by 4 bases and J by 6 bases, with 9 bases of the junction left unmatched. The CDR3 DNA is TGTGCCAGCAGCTACGTGACAGGGTCGTCCGAGCAGTACTTC. Translation: CASSYVTGSSEQYF.

This clone was detected only once. The chain is built from TRBV9 and TRBJ2-1, with TRBD1 matching 9 bases. Germline V gene sequence: CDR1 SGDLS, CDR2 YYNGEE. V lost 2 bases, J lost 8 bases, and 11 bases stayed unmatched. This CDR3 contains 16 residues. This CDR3 reads CASSVRGQGRVDEQFF. DNA of the CDR3: TGTGCCAGCAGCGTTAGAGGACAGGGGCGTGTGGATGAGCAGTTCTTC.

The chain joins TRBV11-3 to TRBJ1-1, with a weak D call TRBD1 (6 bases). Germline lookup yields CDR1 SGHNT and CDR2 YENEEA. The CDR3 consists of 15 residues. Trimming took 3 bases from V and 4 from J, leaving 15 bases between them. CDR3 protein: CASSFPRGLGTEAFF. Here the CDR3 DNA reads TGTGCCAGCAGCTTCCCCAGGGGTTTGGGCACTGAAGCTTTCTTT. The whole variable domain, remainder taken from reference TRBV11-3 and TRBJ1-1, is EAGVVQSPRYKIIEKKQPVAFWCNPISGHNTLYWYLQNLGQGPELLIRYENEEAVDDSQLPKDRFSAERLKGVDSTLKIQPAELGDSAVYLCASSFPRGLGTEAFFGQGTRLTVV.

This clone was observed a few times. The chain recombines TRBV7-2 with TRBJ2-3, with TRBD2 matching over 8 bases. Germline lookup yields CDR1 SGHTA and CDR2 FQGNSA. Germline trimming cut 8 bases from V and 0 bases from J; bases unmatched to any gene: 4. The CDR3 extends over 14 amino acids. The CDR3 spells CASCAGGSTDTQYF. CDR3 bases: TGTGCCAGCTGTGCGGGGGGTAGCACAGATACGCAGTATTTT. Variable domain in full (rest from reference TRBV7-2 and TRBJ2-3): GAGVSQSPSNKVTEKGKDVELRCDPISGHTALYWYRQSLGQGLEFLIYFQGNSAPDKSGLPSDRFSAERTGGSVSTLTIQRTQQEDSAVYLCASCAGGSTDTQYFGPGTRLTVL.

This chain links TRBV27 with TRBJ2-7; maybe TRBD2 (6 bases). CDR3 length: 13 residues. Trimming stripped 2 bases from V and 6 bases from J, with 11 bases between. CDR1 and CDR2 from the germline V gene are MNHEY and SMNVEV (reference sequence). The CDR3 region is CASSLPGGREQYF. CDR3 bases: TGTGCCAGCAGTTTACCCGGGGGTCGCGAGCAGTACTTC.

In this sample, this clone turned up a few times. V gene TRBV16 combines with J gene TRBJ1-5; 9 nucleotides align to TRBD1. In germline, CDR1 is KGHSY, CDR2 FQNENV. The length of the CDR3 is 12 residues. V shed 8 bases, J shed 7 bases, and the junction held 3 bases outside the gene matches. CDR3 DNA sequence: TGTGCCAGCGACAGGGGGGAACAGCCCCAGCATTTT. This sequence encodes CASDRGEQPQHF. The full variable domain, its missing parts supplied by reference TRBV16 and TRBJ1-5, is GEEVAQTPKHLVRGEGQKAKLYCAPIKGHSYVFWYQQVLKNEFKFLISFQNENVFDETGMPKERFSAKCLPNSPCSLEIQATKLEDSAVYFCASDRGEQPQHFGDGTRLSIL.

The rearrangement links TRBV5-8 to TRBJ2-4; 7 bases agree with TRBD1. The CDR3 has 12 residues. Per germline, CDR1 SGHTS and CDR2 YDEGEE. V trimming: 2 bases; J trimming: 11 bases; junction bases outside the gene matches: 4. For the CDR3, the DNA is TGTGCCAGCAGCTTTGAGGGGGCAGTTCAGTACTTC. It is translated as CASSFEGAVQYF.

This chain links TRBV30 with TRBJ1-6; D not resolved. Germline loops: CDR1 GTSNPN, CDR2 SVGIG (reference sequence). V was cut by 2 bases and J by 0 bases, with 8 bases left in between. This CDR3 comprises 15 residues. As DNA, the CDR3 is TGTGCCTGGAGTACCTTCAGCTCCTATAATTCACCCCTCCACTTT. Protein sequence: CAWSTFSSYNSPLHF.

The rearrangement uses TRBV5-1 and TRBJ2-3; TRBD2 might be the D (6 bases). V was pared by 7 bases and J by 2 bases, with 17 bases between. The CDR3 is 15 residues long. Germline CDR1 and CDR2: SGHRS and YFSETQ. The CDR3: CASGRGDFSTDTQYF. The CDR3, as DNA: TGCGCCAGCGGTAGAGGGGACTTCTCCACAGATACGCAGTATTTT.